This T cell receptor beta chain was obtained from a study of PD-L1 blockade in urothelial cancer. Note on this clone: The sample has other DNA sequences that encode this CDR3 too.

The ends were cut back, 0 bases at V and 4 bases at J, with 13 bases in the middle. Germline assignment: CDR1 SGHRS and CDR2 YFSETQ. The CDR3 spans 15 residues. Data came from immunoSEQ multiplex PCR; TCRdb stores just in-frame clones and leaves some out. The table shows tens of thousands of clones, with about 90% occurring only once. As for time point: peripheral blood 6 weeks after treatment start. The sample was PBMCs, taken around atezolizumab (anti-PD-L1) treatment. The chain is built from TRBV5-1 and TRBJ1-1; a weak D match, TRBD1 (5 bases). This TCR came from a man aged 60 to 69 with urothelial cancer. The CDR3 DNA sequence: TGCGCCAGCAGCTTGGGTTCAGGGTACGGCACTGAAGCTTTCTTT. Residues: CASSLGSGYGTEAFF.